This T cell receptor (beta chain) was profiled in a study of monozygotic twins with inflammatory bowel disease. Nested PCRs of roughly 15 and 9 cycles, two in total, were run on TCRalpha and TCRbeta cDNA. TCRdb derives one entry per CDR3 protein from the 5' RACE reads, leaving out DNA. The sample holds approximately 400,000 distinct CDR3 sequences. This CDR3 comprises 11 residues. Germline V gene lookup returns CDR1 SQVTM and CDR2 ANQGSEA. Donors each contributed one blood sample measuring under 3 ml. The receptor was isolated from a human donor with ulcerative colitis or Crohn's disease, or a healthy co-twin of an affected twin (not recorded which). This chain joins TRBV29-1 and TRBJ1-1; TCRdb's D call of TRBD1 is untestable without DNA. The sequenced sample was blood. The CDR3 here is CSVGGTGEAFF.